The rows below give T cell receptor beta chains drawn from one sample of a study of blood T cell repertoires in COVID-19. Sequenced by immunoSEQ multiplex PCR; TCRdb stores in-frame clones only, minus some. The sample lists about 170,000 clones; roughly four fifths were seen once. Material for sequencing was peripheral blood. These TCRs come from a man aged 70-80 years with active or convalescent COVID-19. Both conserved end residues are part of each CDR3. D genes are given only for firm matches. The size entry is marked missing in some rows and otherwise reads once, few, many or a size class.

>NA|TRBJ1-6|TRBV27|few
TGTGCCAGCAGTTTAAACCAGGGCCCCAATTCACCCCTCCACTTT
CASSLNQGPNSPLHF
>TRBD2|TRBJ2-1|TRBV18|once
TGTGCCAGCTCACCACCGATCGGACTAGCGGGAGGACTGCACTCCTACAATGAGCAGTTCTTC
CASSPPIGLAGGLHSYNEQFF
>TRBD1|TRBJ1-5|TRBV6-2/TRBV6-3|NA
TGTGCCAGCAGCTCGACAGGGCTCACTCAGCCCCAGCATTTT
CASSSTGLTQPQHF
>NA|TRBJ2-7|TRBV9|NA
TGTGCCAGCAGCCCCATCGGGTCCTCCTACGAGCAGTACTTC
CASSPIGSSYEQYF
>TRBD1|TRBJ2-7|TRBV9|once
TGTGCCAGCAGCGTCCCGGGGGGTAGACAGGGGGAAAAGTACGAGCAGTACTTC
CASSVPGGRQGEKYEQYF
>TRBD1|TRBJ1-1|TRBV7-2|NA
TGTGCCAGCAGCTTGCAGGGGGCTTTGAACACTGAAGCTTTCTTT
CASSLQGALNTEAFF
>NA|TRBJ2-2|TRBV18|NA
TGTGCCAGCTCACCGGACAGAGCGAACACCGGGGAGCTGTTTTTT
CASSPDRANTGELFF
>TRBD1|TRBJ1-4|TRBV7-2|NA
TGTGCCAGCAGCCCGGACAGGGGCACTAATGAAAAACTGTTTTTT
CASSPDRGTNEKLFF
>NA|TRBJ1-2|TRBV6-5|NA
TGTGCCAGCAGTTTTACGGGTGGAGGCTACACCTTC
CASSFTGGGYTF
>TRBD2|TRBJ2-3|TRBV6-5|NA
TGTGCCAGCAGTTACTCTAGCGGGAGGACCCCTACGCAGTATTTT
CASSYSSGRTPTQYF
>NA|TRBJ1-2|TRBV5-1|NA
TGCGCCAGCAGCTTGAGGGTGTCCGGGGAACTGGGCTACACCTTC
CASSLRVSGELGYTF
>NA|TRBJ2-7|TRBV6-6|NA
TGTGCCAGCAGTCGCGGACAAGGTTCCTACGAGCAGTACTTC
CASSRGQGSYEQYF
>TRBD1|TRBJ1-5|TRBV28|NA
TGTGCCAGCAGTTTATACAAACAGGGGGGCAATCAGCCCCAGCATTTT
CASSLYKQGGNQPQHF
>TRBD2|TRBJ2-5|TRBV7-9|NA
TGTGCCAGCAGCTTTTTTAGCGGGAGATATGAGACCCAGTACTTC
CASSFFSGRYETQYF
>NA|TRBJ1-2|TRBV5-1|once
TGCGCCAGCAGCTTGGTTCGGGGGTCGTCTAACTATGGCTACACCTTC
CASSLVRGSSNYGYTF
>NA|TRBJ1-5|TRBV28|few
TGTGCCAGCAGTTTTATGGGCAGAGGGCAGCCCCAGCATTTT
CASSFMGRGQPQHF
>TRBD1|TRBJ1-2|TRBV7-8|NA
TGTGCCAGCAGCCCACTAGGACAGGAGGCTAACTATGGCTACACCTTC
CASSPLGQEANYGYTF
>TRBD1|TRBJ2-5|TRBV10-3|NA
TGTGCCATCAGGACAGGGTTGGAGACCCAGTACTTC
CAIRTGLETQYF
>TRBD1|TRBJ1-2|TRBV27|NA
TGTGCCAGCAAAACACAGGGGAAACAGTACTATGGCTACACCTTC
CASKTQGKQYYGYTF
>NA|TRBJ1-6|TRBV5-4|NA
TGTGCCAGCAGCTTGGCGGTTGCGGGGGGGTTCGCCTATAATTCACCCCTCCACTTT
CASSLAVAGGFAYNSPLHF
>TRBD1|TRBJ1-1|TRBV7-9|NA
TGTGCCAGCAGCCTGACAGGGGATACTGAAGCTTTCTTT
CASSLTGDTEAFF
>NA|TRBJ1-1|TRBV6-6|NA
TGTGCCAGCATCGTGGACTTCTCGGGTGAAGCTTTCTTT
CASIVDFSGEAFF
>TRBD2|TRBJ2-5|TRBV27|NA
TGTGCCAGCAGTTCCTGGACTAGCGCAAGGGAGACCCAGTACTTC
CASSSWTSARETQYF
>NA|TRBJ2-2|TRBV12-3/TRBV12-4|NA
TGTGCCAGCAGTCCACAAAACACCGGGGAGCTGTTTTTT
CASSPQNTGELFF
>NA|TRBJ1-1|TRBV7-2|NA
TGTGCCAGCAGCAGGTCGGGGAACACTGAAGCTTTCTTT
CASSRSGNTEAFF
>NA|TRBJ1-2|TRBV20-1|NA
TGCAGTGCTAGAGTACCGGGGGGCTACACCTTC
CSARVPGGYTF
>NA|TRBJ2-2|TRBV5-4|NA
TGTGCCAGCAGCTGGAATAGCGGAGGCGGGGCGAACACCGGGGAGCTGTTTTTT
CASSWNSGGGANTGELFF
>TRBD1|TRBJ1-5|TRBV6-2/TRBV6-3|NA
TGTGCCAGCAGTTACGACAGGGGGGTCAGACAGCCCCAGCATTTT
CASSYDRGVRQPQHF
>TRBD1|TRBJ1-2|TRBV5-6|NA
TGTGCCAGCAGCACTCGAGGACAGGGCCACTATGGCTACACCTTC
CASSTRGQGHYGYTF
>NA|TRBJ2-3|TRBV3-1/TRBV3-2|NA
TGTGCCAGCAGCCGACACTCGGGAGATTTTGGGACAGATACGCAGTATTTT
CASSRHSGDFGTDTQYF
>TRBD2|TRBJ2-7|TRBV28|NA
TGTGCCAGCAGTTTATCGCTAGCGGGGCTTTACGAGCAGTACTTC
CASSLSLAGLYEQYF
>NA|TRBJ2-7|TRBV6-5|NA
TGTGCCAGCAGCCAGGGGCCGGCCCCAACAGATGAGCAGTACTTC
CASSQGPAPTDEQYF
>NA|TRBJ1-2|TRBV7-2|NA
TGTGCCAGCAGAACAGGGTCGAACTATGGCTACACCTTC
CASRTGSNYGYTF